Each of the 17 T cell receptor beta chains below was sequenced from the same sample in a study of cytomegalovirus exposure and HLA in healthy donors. The PCR made use of 60 Vbeta and 13 Jbeta primers. Profiling relied on immunoSEQ multiplex PCR, and the TCRdb table lists in-frame clones only, not all of them. The sample contains over 150,000 clones, 65% to 75% of which appear only once. The sample comprised PBMCs. All receptors derive from a man aged 30 to 39 in good health and CMV-seronegative.

V gene TRBV4-1 combines with J gene TRBJ2-5, with D possibly matching TRBD2 (6 bases). Trimming cost V 4 bases and J 4 bases, with 13 bases left between them. The CDR3 runs to 14 residues. Germline V CDR1 and CDR2: MGHRA, YSYEKL. The CDR3 is CASSLGGGPETQYF. CDR3 DNA: TGCGCCAGCAGCCTCGGTGGAGGGCCAGAGACCCAGTACTTC.

V gene TRBV11-2 combines with J gene TRBJ2-7, with a possible D match to TRBD1 (5 bases). The germline V and J ends were trimmed by 1 base and 2 bases, with 12 bases remaining between them. Germline-derived CDR1 and CDR2 are SGHAT and FQNNGV. The CDR3 loop spans 15 amino acids. The DNA of the CDR3 is TGTGCCAGCAGCTTAGCTCAGGGCTCGCCCTACGAGCAGTACTTC. It translates to CASSLAQGSPYEQYF.

The chain joins TRBV28 to TRBJ2-5; possible D gene TRBD2, 5 bases. CDR3 length equals 14 residues. Germline V gives CDR1 MDHEN, CDR2 SYDVKM. The V end was cut by 1 base, the J end by 1 base, with 7 bases between. CDR3 amino acids: CASSLSAGQETQYF. Written as DNA, the CDR3 is TGTGCCAGCAGTTTATCTGCGGGCCAAGAGACCCAGTACTTC.

The chain employs TRBV10-3 and TRBJ2-5; 9 bases are shared with TRBD2. CDR1 ENHRY and CDR2 SYGVKD come from the germline V gene. V trimming: 3 bases; J trimming: 2 bases; junction bases outside the gene matches: 7. The CDR3 covers 16 residues. The CDR3 DNA reads as TGTGCCATCAGTGAAAGCGGGGGGCAGACACAAGAGACCCAGTACTTC. Encoded protein: CAISESGGQTQETQYF.

CDR3 coding DNA: TGTGCCAGCAGTACGGACAGGGAATTCGGCTACGAGCAGTACTTC. Amino acids: CASSTDREFGYEQYF. V gene TRBV6-5 combines with J gene TRBJ2-7; 8 nucleotides line up with TRBD1. With V trimmed by 5 bases and J by 3 bases, 9 bases remained unmatched. This CDR3 comprises 15 residues. CDR1 and CDR2 from the germline V gene are MNHEY and SVGAGI.

The rearrangement joins TRBV28 to TRBJ2-1; TRBD1 aligns across 7 bases. J was trimmed by 5 bases and V by 5 bases; bases with no gene match: 6. CDR1 and CDR2 from the germline V gene are MDHEN and SYDVKM. The CDR3 covers 14 residues. The CDR3 here is CASSPWDSNNEQFF. CDR3 DNA sequence: TGTGCCAGCAGTCCTTGGGACAGCAACAATGAGCAGTTCTTC.

CDR3 loop: CASSRTGYNEQFF. The CDR3 bases are TGTGCCAGCAGCCGGACAGGGTACAATGAGCAGTTCTTC. This sequence joins TRBV6-1 and TRBJ2-1; 8 bases line up with TRBD1. V lost 6 bases to trimming and J lost 4 bases; unmatched junction nucleotides: 2. Germline-derived CDR1 and CDR2 are MNHNS and SASEGT. This CDR3 is 13 amino acids long.

The chain carries TRBV10-3 and TRBJ1-1; D gene unclear. The length of the CDR3 is 14 residues. Per the germline V gene, CDR1 is ENHRY and CDR2 is SYGVKD. V gave up 2 bases and J gave up 0 bases, with 7 bases separating them. This CDR3 is CAISERDLNTEAFF. As DNA, the CDR3 is TGTGCCATCAGTGAGAGAGATTTGAACACTGAAGCTTTCTTT.

This CDR3 is CASSESGGFMEDEQYF. The CDR3 DNA reads as TGTGCCAGCAGTGAGTCGGGGGGCTTTATGGAGGACGAGCAGTACTTC. This chain joins TRBV25-1 and TRBJ2-7; D is perhaps TRBD2 (7 bases). V was cut by 3 bases and J by 5 bases, with 20 bases left in between. CDR3 length: 16 amino acids. Per germline, CDR1 MGHDK and CDR2 SYGVNS.

The chain has TRBV5-1 and TRBJ1-3; D perhaps matches TRBD1 (6 bases). Germline CDR1 SGHRS, CDR2 YFSETQ. This CDR3 comprises 15 residues. V lost 0 bases to trimming and J lost 1 base, with 8 bases between them. CDR3 loop: CASSLDRESGNTIYF. As DNA, the CDR3 is TGCGCCAGCAGCTTGGACAGGGAATCTGGAAACACCATATATTTT.

In this sample, this clone turned up a few times. The chain links TRBV7-9 to TRBJ2-7; D is possibly TRBD1 (7 bases). Germline CDR1 and CDR2: SEHNR and FQNEAQ (reference sequence). This CDR3 region has 16 residues. V gave up 2 bases and J gave up 10 bases, with 24 bases separating them. CDR3 residues: CASSLREKTGVCAQYF. The CDR3 DNA reads as TGTGCCAGCAGCTTACGGGAGAAAACAGGGGTGTGCGCCCAGTACTTC.

As DNA, the CDR3 is TGTGCCAGCAGCCAGCGGGGAAGGGAAAAACTGTTTTTT. Protein sequence: CASSQRGREKLFF. V is TRBV7-9 and J is TRBJ1-4; D unclear. The germline V gene encodes CDR1 SEHNR and CDR2 FQNEAQ (reference sequence). Between the trimmed V and J ends, which lost 5 bases and 8 bases, there was a span of 12 bases. The CDR3 runs 13 residues. The full variable domain, completed using reference TRBV7-9 and TRBJ1-4, is DTGVSQNPRHKITKRGQNVTFRCDPISEHNRLYWYRQTLGQGPEFLTYFQNEAQLEKSRLLSDRFSAERPKGSFSTLEIQRTEQGDSAMYLCASSQRGREKLFFGSGTQLSVL.

This rearrangement joins TRBV5-5 to TRBJ1-2, with D perhaps matching TRBD1 (6 bases). V was pared by 2 bases and J by 0 bases, with 11 bases between. The germline V gene encodes CDR1 SGHKS and CDR2 YYEKEE (reference sequence). This CDR3 is built from 15 residues. CDR3 residues: CASSLGQLSNYGYTF. The CDR3 nucleotides read TGTGCCAGCAGCTTAGGACAGCTTTCTAACTATGGCTACACCTTC. Drawing the rest from reference TRBV5-5 and TRBJ1-2, the complete variable domain is DAGVTQSPTHLIKTRGQQVTLRCSPISGHKSVSWYQQVLGQGPQFIFQYYEKEERGRGNFPDRFSARQFPNYSSELNVNALLLGDSALYLCASSLGQLSNYGYTFGSGTRLTVV.

The J gene is TRBJ2-1, the V gene TRBV5-1, with 12 bases aligning to TRBD2. This CDR3 region has 21 residues. With 5 bases clipped from V and 13 bases from J, the junction kept 31 bases outside the gene matches. CDR1 is SGHRS and CDR2 is YFSETQ in the germline V gene. For the CDR3, the DNA is TGCGCCAGCAGACCTAGACCTAGCGGGGGGGCCGAGATGAGCAGTTCCTCGGTACAGTTCTTC. This encodes CASRPRPSGGAEMSSSSVQFF.

The gene calls are TRBV7-2 and TRBJ2-3, with 9 bases fitting TRBD2. Germline assignment: CDR1 SGHTA and CDR2 FQGNSA. The CDR3 is 15 residues long. J was trimmed by 3 bases and V by 4 bases; bases with no gene match: 5. The CDR3 is CASSSLAGATDTQYF. The CDR3, as DNA: TGTGCCAGCAGCTCTTTAGCGGGGGCGACAGATACGCAGTATTTT.

J is TRBJ2-7 and V is TRBV30; no firm D call. Germline V gene sequence: CDR1 GTSNPN, CDR2 SVGIG (reference sequence). There are 11 residues in the CDR3. Deletions cut 0 bases from V and 7 bases from J, with 7 bases between. CDR3: CAWSVQIEQYF. Written as DNA, the CDR3 is TGTGCCTGGAGTGTACAGATAGAGCAGTACTTC.

This chain uses TRBV7-9 with TRBJ2-3; TRBD2 matches at 11 bases. This CDR3 contains 17 residues. Germline trimming cut 3 bases from V and 5 bases from J; bases unmatched to any gene: 10. Germline CDR1 SEHNR, CDR2 FQNEAQ (reference sequence). CDR3 amino acids: CASSLTSGLAVQDTQYF. CDR3 DNA: TGTGCCAGCAGCTTGACGTCGGGACTAGCGGTGCAAGATACGCAGTATTTT. The full variable domain, with the rest looked up from reference TRBV7-9 and TRBJ2-3, is DTGVSQNPRHKITKRGQNVTFRCDPISEHNRLYWYRQTLGQGPEFLTYFQNEAQLEKSRLLSDRFSAERPKGSFSTLEIQRTEQGDSAMYLCASSLTSGLAVQDTQYFGPGTRLTVL.